This record covers a single TCR beta chain. Its target is not known. The read gets to within 3 residues of the CDR3 end, and the germline J gene fills in the rest. These data are taken from a study of T cells in women clearing cervical HPV infection. Study-level points and caveats: TRBV6-7 relative abundance averaged about 0.11% in cases and 0.15% to 0.2% in controls.

CDR1 is DFQATT and CDR2 is SNEGSKA in the germline V gene (reference sequence). Trimming cost V 6 bases and J 3 bases; bases outside gene matches: 4. This CDR3 comprises 13 residues. Using immunoSEQ multiplex PCR, the repertoire was profiled, and TCRdb retains in-frame clones only, with some absent. The sample has about 27,000 clones. Sequencing was performed on blood buffy coat. The TCR sequence derives from a woman between 18 and 70 years old with a cervical HPV16 infection that either progressed to CIN3+ or cleared (not recorded which). The chain recombines TRBV20-1 with TRBJ1-1, with 10 nucleotides matching TRBD1. CDR3 DNA (partial): TGCAGTGCAAAGGACAGGGGGGACACTGAA. Translating it yields CSAKDRGDTE. The full CDR3 reads CSAKDRGDTEAFF.